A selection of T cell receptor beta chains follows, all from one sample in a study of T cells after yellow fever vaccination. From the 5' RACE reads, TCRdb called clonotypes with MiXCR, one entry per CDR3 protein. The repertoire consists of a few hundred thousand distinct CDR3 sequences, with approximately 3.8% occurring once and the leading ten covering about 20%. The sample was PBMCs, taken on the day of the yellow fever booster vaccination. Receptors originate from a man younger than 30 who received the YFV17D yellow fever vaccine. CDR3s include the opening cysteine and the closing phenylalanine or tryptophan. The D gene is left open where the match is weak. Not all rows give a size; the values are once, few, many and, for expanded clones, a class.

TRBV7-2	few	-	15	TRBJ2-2	CASSVTGRPSGELFF	TGTGCCAGCAGCGTTACGGGACGGCCTTCCGGGGAGCTGTTTTTT
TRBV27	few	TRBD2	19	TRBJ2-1	CASIPRGLAGRSSYNEQFF	TGTGCCAGCATCCCTCGAGGACTAGCGGGTAGGAGCTCCTACAATGAGCAGTTCTTC
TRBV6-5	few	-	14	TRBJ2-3	CASSYGDSTDTQYF	TGTGCCAGCAGTTATGGGGATAGCACAGATACGCAGTATTTT
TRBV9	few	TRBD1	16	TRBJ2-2	CASSPGTGASTGELFF	TGTGCCAGCAGCCCCGGGACAGGGGCCAGCACCGGGGAGCTGTTTTTT
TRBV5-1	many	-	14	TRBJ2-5	CASSLGGARETQYF	TGCGCCAGCAGCTTGGGTGGCGCGAGGGAGACCCAGTACTTC
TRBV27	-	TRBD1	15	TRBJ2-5	CASSRTPGTAETQYF	TGTGCCAGCAGTCGAACTCCCGGGACAGCGGAGACCCAGTACTTC
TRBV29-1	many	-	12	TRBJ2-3	CSVAGARDTQYF	TGCAGCGTTGCAGGGGCCCGAGATACGCAGTATTTT
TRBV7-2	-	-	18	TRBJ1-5	CASSLNYGTGIGNQPQHF	TGTGCCAGCAGCTTAAATTACGGGACTGGAATTGGCAATCAGCCCCAGCATTTT
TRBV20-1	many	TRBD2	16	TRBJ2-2	CSANPGSGGRTGELFF	TGCAGTGCTAACCCCGGGAGCGGGGGTAGGACCGGGGAGCTGTTTTTT
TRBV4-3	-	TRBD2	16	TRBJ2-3	CASSQILAGVTDTQYF	TGCGCCAGCAGCCAAATCCTAGCGGGGGTCACAGATACGCAGTATTTT
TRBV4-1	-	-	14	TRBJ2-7	CASSQLGSGYEQYF	TGCGCCAGCAGCCAGCTGGGTAGCGGCTACGAGCAGTACTTC
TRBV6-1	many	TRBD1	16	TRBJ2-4	CASSQQGVWTKNIQYF	TGTGCCAGCAGTCAACAGGGGGTATGGACCAAAAACATTCAGTACTTC
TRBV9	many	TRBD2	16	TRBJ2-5	CASSVGPSGRQETQYF	TGTGCCAGCAGCGTAGGCCCTAGCGGGCGTCAAGAGACCCAGTACTTC
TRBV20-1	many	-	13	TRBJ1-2	CSAMKGSLYGYTF	TGCAGTGCTATGAAGGGGTCCCTTTATGGCTACACCTTC
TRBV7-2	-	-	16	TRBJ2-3	CASSLKEVWGPDTQYF	TGTGCCAGCAGCCTTAAGGAGGTTTGGGGGCCAGATACGCAGTATTTT
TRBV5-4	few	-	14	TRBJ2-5	CASSPTRTQETQYF	TGTGCCAGCAGCCCAACACGGACACAAGAGACCCAGTACTTC
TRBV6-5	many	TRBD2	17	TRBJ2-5	CASSYSLAGGLGETQYF	TGTGCCAGCAGTTACTCACTAGCGGGGGGGCTAGGAGAGACCCAGTACTTC
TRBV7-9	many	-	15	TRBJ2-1	CASSPDEPAPNEQFF	TGTGCCAGCAGCCCAGACGAACCGGCCCCCAATGAGCAGTTCTTC
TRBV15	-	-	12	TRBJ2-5	CATGLGGGTQYF	TGTGCCACCGGTCTCGGAGGGGGGACCCAGTACTTC
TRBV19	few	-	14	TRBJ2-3	CASSRAASTDTQYF	TGTGCCAGTAGTAGGGCGGCGAGCACAGATACGCAGTATTTT
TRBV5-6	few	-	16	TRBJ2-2	CASSLRPTANTGELFF	TGTGCCAGCAGCCTCAGACCGACTGCGAACACCGGGGAGCTGTTTTTT
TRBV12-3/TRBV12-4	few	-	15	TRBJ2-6	CASSSADSGANVLTF	TGTGCCAGCAGTAGTGCAGACTCTGGGGCCAACGTCCTGACTTTC
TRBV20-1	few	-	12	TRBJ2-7	CSANANSYEQYF	TGCAGTGCTAACGCCAACTCCTACGAGCAGTACTTC
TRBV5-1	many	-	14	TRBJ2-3	CASSLADSGGTQYF	TGCGCCAGCAGCTTGGCTGACTCCGGAGGTACGCAGTATTTT
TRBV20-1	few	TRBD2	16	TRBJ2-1	CSAREALGQRGDEQFF	TGCAGTGCTAGAGAGGCTTTGGGCCAGCGGGGAGATGAGCAGTTCTTC
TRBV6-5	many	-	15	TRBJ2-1	CASSKQLSSYNEQFF	TGTGCCAGCAGCAAACAGTTAAGCTCCTACAATGAGCAGTTCTTC
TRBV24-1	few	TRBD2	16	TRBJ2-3	CATAASGGRSTDTQYF	TGTGCCACGGCGGCTAGCGGGGGGAGGAGCACAGATACGCAGTATTTT
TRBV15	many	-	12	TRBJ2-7	CATSSEDYEQYF	TGTGCCACCAGCAGCGAGGACTACGAGCAGTACTTC
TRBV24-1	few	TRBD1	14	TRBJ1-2	CATSDSTGYYGYTF	TGTGCCACCAGTGATTCGACAGGGTACTATGGCTACACCTTC
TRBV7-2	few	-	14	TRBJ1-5	CASSLEGGNQPQHF	TGTGCCAGCAGCTTAGAGGGCGGAAATCAGCCCCAGCATTTT
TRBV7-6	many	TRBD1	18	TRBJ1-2	CASSLGPTRTGGKDGYTF	TGTGCCAGCAGCTTAGGGCCGACCCGGACAGGGGGCAAGGATGGCTACACCTTC
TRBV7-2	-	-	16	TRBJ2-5	CASSSLWGRGQETQYF	TGTGCCAGCAGCTCCTTGTGGGGAAGGGGGCAAGAGACCCAGTACTTC
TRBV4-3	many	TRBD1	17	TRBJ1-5	CASSQTHRGLNNQPQHF	TGCGCCAGCAGCCAAACACACAGGGGGCTAAACAATCAGCCCCAGCATTTT
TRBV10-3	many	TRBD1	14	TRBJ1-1	CAISGAGGFTEAFF	TGTGCCATCAGTGGGGCAGGGGGCTTTACTGAAGCTTTCTTT
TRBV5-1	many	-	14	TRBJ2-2	CASSLPQPTGELFF	TGCGCCAGCAGCCTCCCCCAGCCAACCGGGGAGCTGTTTTTT
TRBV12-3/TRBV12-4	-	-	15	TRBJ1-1	CASSFPRGGNTEAFF	TGTGCCAGCAGTTTCCCCAGGGGAGGAAACACTGAAGCTTTCTTT
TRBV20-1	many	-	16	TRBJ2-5	CSAINRGNSFQETQYF	TGCAGTGCTATCAACCGGGGAAACTCCTTCCAAGAGACCCAGTACTTC
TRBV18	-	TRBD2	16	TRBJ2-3	CASSPRGGGISDTQYF	TGTGCCAGCTCACCACGCGGGGGTGGAATATCAGATACGCAGTATTTT
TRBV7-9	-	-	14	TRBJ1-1	CASSRGDWDTEAFF	TGTGCCAGCAGCCGCGGGGATTGGGACACTGAAGCTTTCTTT
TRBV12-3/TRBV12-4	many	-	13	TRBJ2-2	CASTPGTAGELFF	TGTGCCAGCACCCCAGGGACGGCCGGGGAGCTGTTTTTT
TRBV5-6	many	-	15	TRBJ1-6	CASSFAAGPNSPLHF	TGTGCCAGCAGCTTTGCGGCAGGGCCTAATTCACCCCTCCACTTT
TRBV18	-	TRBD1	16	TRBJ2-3	CASSPMGQTFTDTQYF	TGTGCCAGCTCACCTATGGGACAGACCTTCACAGATACGCAGTATTTT